This T cell receptor (beta chain) was captured in a study of CD8+ T cells in alopecia areata. Study-wide context: Tofacitinib therapy took 6 to 18 months; 6 months off drug came after. Treated patients' severity was scored by percentage of affected scalp area.

Treatment given: oral pan-JAK inhibitor, 5-10 mg twice daily. Starting from PBMCs, sorting isolated CD4+ and CD8+ T cells. cDNA reverse transcribed from extracted RNA served as the sequencing template. Sequencing was performed with immunoSEQ multiplex PCR; in TCRdb, only in-frame clones are kept and a portion is missing. This repertoire shows about 140,000 clones, 80% to 90% found once; its top ten account for around a quarter. On this clone: Its antigen remains unknown.

Study conclusions and caveats: Higher clonality was seen in lesional scalp than in normal scalp, especially in alopecia totalis/universalis.

The germline V and J ends were trimmed by 0 bases and 2 bases, with 7 bases remaining between them. Germline CDR1 SGDLS, CDR2 YYNGEE. The CDR3 length is 14 residues. J is TRBJ2-3 and V is TRBV9; no firm D call. The sample in question was CD8+ T cells sorted from blood, obtained at week 4, from a patient treated with tofacitinib. The TCR sequence derives from a human donor with alopecia areata. CDR3 DNA: TGTGCCAGCAGCGTAGCGGCAGACACAGATACGCAGTATTTT. Its protein is CASSVAADTDTQYF.